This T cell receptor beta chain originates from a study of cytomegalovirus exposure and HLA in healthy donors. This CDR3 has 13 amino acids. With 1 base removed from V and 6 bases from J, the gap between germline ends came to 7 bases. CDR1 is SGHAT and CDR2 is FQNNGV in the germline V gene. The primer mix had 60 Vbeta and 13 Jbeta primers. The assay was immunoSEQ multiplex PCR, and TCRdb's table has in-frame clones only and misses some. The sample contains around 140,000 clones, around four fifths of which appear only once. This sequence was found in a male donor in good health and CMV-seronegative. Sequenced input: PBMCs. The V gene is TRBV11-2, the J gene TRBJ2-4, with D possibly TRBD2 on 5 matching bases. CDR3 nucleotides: TGTGCCAGCAGCTTAGTTCGGGGAAACATTCAGTACTTC. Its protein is CASSLVRGNIQYF.